The 30 T cell receptor beta chains below all came from one sample that was sequenced in a study of T cells after yellow fever vaccination. MiXCR was run by TCRdb on the 5' RACE reads, yielding one entry per CDR3 protein. The sample carries around 550,000 distinct CDR3 sequences, approximately 21% recorded once. Sequences were derived from PBMCs, sampled 15 days after the yellow fever booster vaccination. The receptors come from a man aged 25-40 years who received the YFV17D yellow fever vaccine.

This clonotype was seen only a few times. This chain links TRBV4-3 with TRBJ2-1; D is unclear. This CDR3 contains 14 residues. Germline assignment: CDR1 LGHNA and CDR2 YSLEER. Trimming shortened V by 0 bases and J by 4 bases, and 7 bases separated the two germline ends. CDR3 loop: CASSQDWIYNEQFF. The CDR3 coding sequence is TGCGCCAGCAGCCAAGATTGGATTTACAATGAGCAGTTCTTC.

This chain connects TRBV6-2 or TRBV6-3 to TRBJ2-1, with TRBD2 matching 10 bases. V lost 0 bases and J lost 5; bases outside the gene matches: 4. The CDR3 is made up of 16 amino acids. In germline, CDR1 is MNHEY, CDR2 SVGEGT. The CDR3 DNA follows: TGTGCCAGCAGTTACTCCGCTAGCGGGAGAAACAATGAGCAGTTCTTC. Its translation: CASSYSASGRNNEQFF.

This clonotype was detected only a few times. V and J are TRBV20-1 and TRBJ2-3; D is possibly TRBD2 (6 bases). Trimming pared 3 bases from V and 2 bases from J, leaving 12 bases between. This CDR3 spans 14 amino acids. Germline V gene lookup returns CDR1 DFQATT and CDR2 SNEGSKA (reference sequence). The chain's CDR3 is CSARRGLPTDTQYF. CDR3 sequence (DNA): TGCAGTGCTAGGAGGGGACTCCCCACAGATACGCAGTATTTT.

This clonotype was observed a handful of times. The chain uses TRBV7-9 and TRBJ1-2; D gene ambiguous. The CDR3 runs 13 residues. The germline gives CDR1 SEHNR, CDR2 FQNEAQ (reference sequence). V was trimmed by 0 bases and J by 8 bases, leaving 10 bases between them. The CDR3 loop reads CASSLAAVKGYTF. In nucleotides, the CDR3 is TGTGCCAGCAGCTTAGCGGCGGTAAAAGGCTACACCTTC.

This clonotype was counted only a few times. The V gene is TRBV7-6, the J gene TRBJ2-3; D possibly uses TRBD1 or TRBD2 (5 bases each). Deletions cut 3 bases from V and 6 bases from J, with 25 bases between. The CDR3 length is 18 residues. Looked up from germline, CDR1 is SGHVS and CDR2 is FNYEAQ. DNA of the CDR3: TGTGCCAGCAGCTTGGCGTTTCGAGGGGCACCCCCGGGGGATACGCAGTATTTT. Encoded protein: CASSLAFRGAPPGDTQYF.

This clonotype was counted only a few times. The chain combines TRBV29-1 with TRBJ2-7, with 9 bases aligning to TRBD1. The CDR3 is 12 residues long. Germline-derived CDR1 and CDR2 are SQVTM and ANQGSEA. With V trimmed by 6 bases and J by 5 bases, 5 bases remained unmatched. Written as DNA, the CDR3 is TGCAGCGTGGGGACAGGGATCCACGAGCAGTACTTC. Its translation is CSVGTGIHEQYF.

This clonotype has just a few counts. CDR3 DNA sequence: TGCAGTGCTAGGAAGGGTACGAACACCGGGGAGCTGTTTTTT. This codes for CSARKGTNTGELFF. J is TRBJ2-2 and V is TRBV20-1; D unresolved. The CDR3 length is 14 residues. Germline V gene data show CDR1 as DFQATT and CDR2 as SNEGSKA (reference sequence). Between the trimmed V and J ends, which lost 3 bases and 0 bases, there was a span of 8 bases.

This clonotype was seen repeatedly, ten times or more. The rearrangement joins TRBV3-1 to TRBJ2-5; TRBD2 might be the D (5 bases). V lost 0 bases and J lost 5, with 22 bases in between. Germline lookup yields CDR1 LGHDT and CDR2 YNNKEL (reference sequence). This CDR3 region has 18 residues. In nucleotides, the CDR3 is TGTGCCAGCAGCCAAGATCAGCGCTTACTAGGTACTCTGGAGACCCAGTACTTC. Translating it yields CASSQDQRLLGTLETQYF.

V usage is TRBV7-2 and J usage is TRBJ2-1; no definite D call. V was trimmed by 1 base and J by 0 bases, leaving 19 bases between them. The V gene's germline CDR1 is SGHTA and CDR2 FQGNSA. There are 19 residues in the CDR3. The CDR3 nucleotides read TGTGCCAGCAGCTTAGGGCCCCCTTTTCGGCAGAGCTCCTACAATGAGCAGTTCTTC. Amino acids: CASSLGPPFRQSSYNEQFF.

The rearrangement uses TRBV30 and TRBJ2-2, with 12 positions matching TRBD2. The ends lost 6 bases at V and 0 bases at J; junction bases unmatched: 8. Germline-derived CDR1 and CDR2 are GTSNPN and SVGIG (reference sequence). This CDR3 has 17 amino acids. CDR3 sequence reads: CACGLAGPLSNTGELFF. In nucleotides, the CDR3 is TGTGCCTGCGGACTAGCGGGGCCCCTCTCGAACACCGGGGAGCTGTTTTTT. Supplemented by reference TRBV30 and TRBJ2-2, the full variable domain reads SQTIHQWPATLVQPVGSPLSLECTVEGTSNPNLYWYRQAAGRGLQLLFYSVGIGQISSEVPQNLSASRPQDRQFILSSKKLLLSDSGFYLCACGLAGPLSNTGELFFGEGSRLTVL.

The rearrangement joins TRBV12-3 or TRBV12-4 to TRBJ2-1; D ambiguous. The CDR3 contains 15 residues. Trimming took off 3 bases at V and 7 bases at J, with 16 bases between the two ends. The CDR3 is CASSFSATGMNEQFF. The DNA of the CDR3 is TGTGCCAGCAGTTTTAGTGCAACTGGGATGAATGAGCAGTTCTTC.

This clonotype showed up just a few times. The V and J genes are TRBV19 and TRBJ1-1; D gene unclear. The V end was cut by 6 bases, the J end by 6 bases, with 17 bases between. This CDR3 is built from 14 residues. Germline values: CDR1 LNHDA, CDR2 SQIVND (reference sequence). The CDR3 sequence: CASSLSWAGSEAFF. CDR3 DNA: TGTGCCAGTAGCCTTTCCTGGGCGGGATCTGAAGCTTTCTTT.

The chain joins TRBV7-2 to TRBJ2-2; 7 bases are a match to TRBD2. Germline CDR1 reads SGHTA; CDR2 reads FQGNSA. V was clipped by 5 bases and J by 6 bases; unmatched bases: 12. CDR3 size: 16 residues. The CDR3 is CASSPGVGLAAGELFF. The CDR3 DNA reads TGTGCCAGCAGCCCCGGCGTGGGTCTAGCGGCCGGGGAGCTGTTTTTT.

This rearrangement joins TRBV10-3 to TRBJ2-7; D is unclear. The length of the CDR3 is 15 residues. The V gene's germline CDR1 is ENHRY and CDR2 SYGVKD. Between the trimmed V and J ends, which lost 2 bases and 2 bases, there was a span of 13 bases. CDR3 amino acids: CAISEGEDGTYEQYF. The CDR3 DNA reads as TGTGCCATCAGTGAGGGGGAAGACGGCACCTACGAGCAGTACTTC.

This clonotype was seen a few times. V usage is TRBV6-2 or TRBV6-3 and J usage is TRBJ2-2; the D is unclear. Trimming cost V 7 bases and J 3 bases, with 12 bases left between them. The CDR3 has 14 residues. Germline V gives CDR1 MNHEY, CDR2 SVGEGT. CDR3 nucleotides: TGTGCCAGCATTCAAGGATCGTACACCGGGGAGCTGTTTTTT. Amino acids: CASIQGSYTGELFF.

This clonotype has at least ten counts. The chain links TRBV12-3 or TRBV12-4 to TRBJ2-5; D possibly corresponds to TRBD1 (6 bases). Trimming took 6 bases from V and 6 from J, leaving 17 bases between them. The CDR3 is 14 amino acids. The CDR3 here is CASSKDSASQTQYF. The CDR3 DNA is TGTGCCAGCAGCAAGGACAGTGCATCCCAGACCCAGTACTTC.

The rearrangement joins TRBV7-2 to TRBJ2-3, with D possibly matching TRBD1 (7 bases). CDR1 is SGHTA, CDR2 FQGNSA, per germline. With 5 bases removed from V and 7 bases from J, the gap between germline ends came to 22 bases. This CDR3 comprises 16 residues. The CDR3 reads CASSSPQGGGTYTQYF. The CDR3 nucleotides read TGTGCCAGCAGCAGCCCCCAGGGGGGCGGCACGTATACGCAGTATTTT.

The J gene is TRBJ2-3, the V gene TRBV20-1; 8 bases fit TRBD2. Germline CDR1 reads DFQATT; CDR2 reads SNEGSKA (reference sequence). The length of the CDR3 is 15 residues. The junction had 11 bases not matched to a gene; V was cut back by 7 bases and J by 2 bases. CDR3 amino acids: CSVGLAGTFTDTQYF. CDR3 DNA: TGCAGTGTGGGATTAGCGGGGACGTTCACAGATACGCAGTATTTT.

The CDR3 reads CASSRSGSEYNEQFF. The CDR3 DNA reads as TGTGCCAGCTCTCGAAGCGGGAGTGAGTACAATGAGCAGTTCTTC. The J gene is TRBJ2-1, the V gene TRBV18; 8 nucleotides agree with TRBD2. J lost 4 bases, V lost 6 bases, and 8 bases had no gene match. Germline CDR1 reads KGHSH; CDR2 reads LQKENI. This CDR3 spans 15 amino acids. The full variable domain, in which reference TRBV18 and TRBJ2-1 provide the parts outside the CDR3, is NAGVMQNPRHLVRRRGQEARLRCSPMKGHSHVYWYRQLPEEGLKFMVYLQKENIIDESGMPKERFSAEFPKEGPSILRIQQVVRGDSAAYFCASSRSGSEYNEQFFGPGTRLTVL.

This clonotype appeared a few times. V is TRBV3-1 and J is TRBJ2-2; 9 bases align to TRBD2. CDR1 LGHDT and CDR2 YNNKEL come from the germline V gene (reference sequence). This CDR3 is built from 17 residues. Trimming cost V 0 bases and J 5 bases; bases outside gene matches: 7. The CDR3 spells CASSQEREGPGTGELFF. CDR3 DNA sequence: TGTGCCAGCAGCCAAGAGCGGGAGGGCCCTGGGACCGGGGAGCTGTTTTTT.

V is TRBV14 and J is TRBJ2-3; 8 nucleotides align to TRBD2. V trimming: 4 bases; J trimming: 1 base; junction bases outside the gene matches: 4. Germline-derived CDR1 and CDR2 are SGHDN and FVKESK. CDR3 length: 15 amino acids. In nucleotides, the CDR3 is TGTGCCAGCAGCCGCCCGGGAGGGGGCACAGATACGCAGTATTTT. It is translated as CASSRPGGGTDTQYF.

This clonotype was observed a single time. The J gene is TRBJ2-2, the V gene TRBV7-2; possibly TRBD2 for D (7 bases). V was trimmed by 4 bases and J by 0 bases, leaving 15 bases between them. The CDR3 extends over 17 amino acids. Germline loops: CDR1 SGHTA, CDR2 FQGNSA. CDR3 region: CASSSRGAGSNTGELFF. CDR3 in DNA: TGTGCCAGCAGCTCCCGGGGGGCGGGATCGAACACCGGGGAGCTGTTTTTT.

This clonotype was counted many times. This chain connects TRBV18 to TRBJ1-1, with a weak D call TRBD1 (5 bases). The CDR3 sequence is 11 residues long. Trimming pared 1 base from V and 8 bases from J, leaving 5 bases between. The germline V gene encodes CDR1 KGHSH and CDR2 LQKENI. The CDR3: CASSPQGEAFF. In DNA, the CDR3 is TGTGCCAGCTCACCACAGGGGGAAGCTTTCTTT.

This clonotype was recorded a few times. The chain links TRBV6-2 or TRBV6-3 to TRBJ2-2; 7 bases align to TRBD2. The CDR3 is made up of 15 amino acids. V was clipped by 5 bases and J by 4 bases; unmatched bases: 7. Germline assignment: CDR1 MNHEY and CDR2 SVGEGT. As DNA, the CDR3 is TGTGCCAGCAGTCCCATCCCGGGGGGCACCGGGGAGCTGTTTTTT. Translation: CASSPIPGGTGELFF.

V usage is TRBV5-1 and J usage is TRBJ2-5; D possibly corresponds to TRBD1 (6 bases). Trimming removed 4 bases from V and 0 bases from J, with 13 bases in between. Germline loops: CDR1 SGHRS, CDR2 YFSETQ. The CDR3 sequence is 15 residues long. CDR3 loop: CASSLWTEYQETQYF. CDR3 DNA: TGCGCCAGCAGCCTATGGACAGAATACCAAGAGACCCAGTACTTC.

This clonotype was observed many times. J is TRBJ2-6 and V is TRBV12-3 or TRBV12-4, with D possibly being TRBD2 (6 bases). The CDR3 totals 15 residues. The V end was cut by 6 bases, the J end by 1 base, with 10 bases between. The CDR3 protein is CASSLRGSGANVLTF. In DNA form, the CDR3 reads TGTGCCAGCAGCTTGCGGGGATCTGGGGCCAACGTCCTGACTTTC.

This chain joins TRBV10-1 and TRBJ2-2, with D perhaps TRBD1 (5 bases). Germline CDR1 is WNHNN and CDR2 is SYGVQD (reference sequence). V was clipped by 4 bases and J by 6 bases, with 12 bases between them. The CDR3 runs to 14 residues. The chain's CDR3 is CASSGQFSSGELFF. In DNA form, the CDR3 reads TGCGCCAGCAGTGGACAGTTCTCATCCGGGGAGCTGTTTTTT.

The rearrangement links TRBV20-1 to TRBJ2-5; D is ambiguous. With 3 bases removed from V and 3 bases from J, the gap between germline ends came to 11 bases. Per germline, CDR1 DFQATT and CDR2 SNEGSKA (reference sequence). The CDR3 is 13 amino acids. Here the CDR3 DNA reads TGCAGTGCTAGGTACTCCCTGGAAGAGACCCAGTACTTC. Protein product: CSARYSLEETQYF.

The chain is built from TRBV7-8 and TRBJ2-1; 8 positions match TRBD1. The CDR3 is 16 amino acids. Germline loops: CDR1 SGHVS, CDR2 FQNEAQ. Trimming cost V 5 bases and J 7 bases; bases outside gene matches: 13. The CDR3 here is CASSQTGGRRGNEQFF. DNA of the CDR3: TGTGCCAGCAGCCAAACAGGGGGGCGAAGAGGGAATGAGCAGTTCTTC.

The gene calls are TRBV7-9 and TRBJ2-3; 7 positions match TRBD2. Germline CDR1 SEHNR, CDR2 FQNEAQ (reference sequence). V dropped 5 bases and J dropped 6; count of bases not matched to a gene: 8. The CDR3 has 14 amino acids. The CDR3 sequence is CASSPSGIMDTQYF. DNA for the CDR3: TGTGCCAGCAGCCCGAGCGGGATTATGGATACGCAGTATTTT.